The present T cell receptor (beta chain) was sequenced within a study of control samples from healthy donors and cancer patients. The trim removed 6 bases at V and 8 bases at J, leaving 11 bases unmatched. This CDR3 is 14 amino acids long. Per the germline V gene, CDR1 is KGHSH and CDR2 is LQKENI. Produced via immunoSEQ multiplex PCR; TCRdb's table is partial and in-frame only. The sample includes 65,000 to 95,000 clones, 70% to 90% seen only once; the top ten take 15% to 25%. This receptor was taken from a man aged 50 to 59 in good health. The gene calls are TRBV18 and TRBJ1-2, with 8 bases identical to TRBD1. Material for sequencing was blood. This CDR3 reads CASSGQGDLQGYTF. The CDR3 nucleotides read TGTGCCAGCTCCGGACAGGGAGACTTACAAGGCTACACCTTC.